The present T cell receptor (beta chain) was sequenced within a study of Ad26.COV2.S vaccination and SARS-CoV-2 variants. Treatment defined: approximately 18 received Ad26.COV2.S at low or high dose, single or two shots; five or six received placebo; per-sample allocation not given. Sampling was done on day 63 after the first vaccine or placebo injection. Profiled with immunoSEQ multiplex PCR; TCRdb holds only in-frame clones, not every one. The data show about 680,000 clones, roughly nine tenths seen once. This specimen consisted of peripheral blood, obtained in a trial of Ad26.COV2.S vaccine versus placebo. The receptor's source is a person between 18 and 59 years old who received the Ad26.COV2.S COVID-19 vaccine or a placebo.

The CDR3 reads CASSKTSFHEQFF. CDR3 nucleotides: TGTGCCAGCAGCAAGACTAGCTTCCATGAGCAGTTCTTC. This rearrangement joins TRBV7-9 to TRBJ2-1, with 7 bases matching TRBD2. The V segment lost 5 bases and the J segment 8 bases; nucleotides outside the gene matches: 6. From germline, CDR1 is SEHNR and CDR2 FQNEAQ (reference sequence). The CDR3 loop spans 13 amino acids. Together with reference TRBV7-9 and TRBJ2-1, the CDR3 gives the full variable domain: DTGVSQNPRHKITKRGQNVTFRCDPISEHNRLYWYRQTLGQGPEFLTYFQNEAQLEKSRLLSDRFSAERPKGSFSTLEIQRTEQGDSAMYLCASSKTSFHEQFFGPGTRLTVL.